Presented here are 11 T cell receptor beta chains from one specimen sequenced in a study of T cells in Graves' hyperthyroidism and ophthalmopathy. The CDR3 regions of TCR beta were amplified from RNA transcripts. The TCR CDR3 was amplified in a first-round RT-PCR using the HTBI primer set. TCRdb redid the calling of the multiplex PCR reads with MiXCR, one entry per CDR3 protein. The sample includes roughly 200,000 distinct CDR3 sequences, around 18% of them seen just once. Sequenced: blood. The receptors shown here come from a man aged 35 to 55 with Graves' hyperthyroidism.

This clonotype was detected ten times or more. The rearrangement uses TRBV30 and TRBJ1-2, with a tentative D call TRBD1 (6 bases). Germline V gene lookup returns CDR1 GTSNPN and CDR2 SVGIG (reference sequence). The CDR3 length is 14 residues. The V and J ends lost 3 bases and 4 bases respectively, with 15 bases between them. CDR3 in amino acids: CAWRDTGNFYGYTF. The CDR3 DNA follows: TGTGCCTGGAGAGACACAGGGAATTTCTATGGCTACACCTTC.

The sample holds many counts of this clonotype. V usage is TRBV11-3 and J usage is TRBJ2-3, with D unclear. The CDR3 consists of 14 residues. The germline gives CDR1 SGHNT, CDR2 YENEEA. Trimming shortened V by 5 bases and J by 4 bases, and 13 bases separated the two germline ends. The CDR3 DNA reads as TGTGCCAGCAGCCTCAAAAGGGTATCAGATACGCAGTATTTT. It is translated as CASSLKRVSDTQYF. Full variable domain (outside the CDR3, taken from reference TRBV11-3 and TRBJ2-3): EAGVVQSPRYKIIEKKQPVAFWCNPISGHNTLYWYLQNLGQGPELLIRYENEEAVDDSQLPKDRFSAERLKGVDSTLKIQPAELGDSAVYLCASSLKRVSDTQYFGPGTRLTVL.

This clonotype came up many times. This chain connects TRBV2 to TRBJ1-1; tentatively, D is TRBD1 (5 bases). This CDR3 has 15 residues. Germline V gene data show CDR1 as SNHLY and CDR2 as FYNNEI. Trimming stripped 4 bases from V and 10 bases from J, with 22 bases between. Here the CDR3 reads CASSVLRQSTDGAFF. CDR3 sequence (DNA): TGTGCCAGCAGTGTACTCAGACAGTCCACTGACGGAGCTTTCTTT.

This clonotype was seen repeatedly, ten times or more. The CDR3 DNA sequence: TGTGCCAGCAGAGAGACAGGGGGAACTGAAGCTTTCTTT. It codes for CASRETGGTEAFF. The chain has TRBV2 and TRBJ1-1, with 9 bases lining up with TRBD1. The trim removed 6 bases at V and 5 bases at J, leaving 4 bases unmatched. This CDR3 region has 13 residues. CDR1 is SNHLY, CDR2 FYNNEI, per germline. Combining the CDR3 with reference TRBV2 and TRBJ1-1 gives the whole variable domain EPEVTQTPSHQVTQMGQEVILRCVPISNHLYFYWYRQILGQKVEFLVSFYNNEISEKSEIFDDQFSVERPDGSNFTLKIRSTKLEDSAMYFCASRETGGTEAFFGQGTRLTVV.

J is TRBJ2-5 and V is TRBV5-6, with D unclear. Germline V gene lookup returns CDR1 SGHDT and CDR2 YYEEEE. The CDR3 is made up of 14 amino acids. V was shortened by 0 bases and J by 6 bases, with 12 bases between the two germline ends. CDR3 sequence: CASSLDMGPKTQYF. CDR3 bases: TGTGCCAGCAGCTTGGATATGGGTCCGAAGACCCAGTACTTC.

This clonotype occurred a few times. The chain employs TRBV29-1 and TRBJ1-1; D gene ambiguous. Deletions cut 7 bases from V and 3 bases from J, with 9 bases between. The CDR3 has 11 amino acids. The germline V gene encodes CDR1 SQVTM and CDR2 ANQGSEA. CDR3 loop: CSGESDTEAFF. The CDR3 bases are TGCAGCGGCGAGAGTGACACTGAAGCTTTCTTT.

This clonotype has more than one count but fewer than ten. With a much larger clone just one base away, this may be a read error. V and J are TRBV29-1 and TRBJ2-3, with D maybe TRBD1 (5 bases). Germline V gene data show CDR1 as SQVTM and CDR2 as ANQGSEA. Between the trimmed V and J ends, which lost 3 bases and 7 bases, there was a span of 14 bases. The CDR3 sequence is 13 residues long. This CDR3 reads CSVESRGINTQYF. As DNA, the CDR3 is TGCAGCGTTGAGTCTAGGGGAATAAATACGCAGTATTTT.

The chain uses TRBV10-3 and TRBJ2-7; D remains unclear. The CDR3 loop spans 12 amino acids. Per germline, CDR1 ENHRY and CDR2 SYGVKD. V shed 3 bases and J shed 4 bases, with 7 bases lying between them. The CDR3 nucleotides are TGTGCCATCAGTGAACCCCGGTACGAGCAGTACTTC. Amino acid sequence: CAISEPRYEQYF.

Ten or more counts support this clonotype. This chain joins TRBV28 and TRBJ1-6, with 7 bases identical to TRBD1. CDR3 length equals 15 residues. Germline trimming cut 4 bases from V and 9 bases from J; bases unmatched to any gene: 9. The V gene's germline CDR1 is MDHEN and CDR2 SYDVKM. In nucleotides, the CDR3 is TGTGCCAGCAGTTACAGGGGCCCGGCGGGTTCACCCCTCCACTTT. Translation: CASSYRGPAGSPLHF.

This clonotype was seen repeatedly, ten times or more. The gene calls are TRBV18 and TRBJ2-5; 8 nucleotides agree with TRBD1. Looked up from germline, CDR1 is KGHSH and CDR2 is LQKENI. The CDR3 length is 14 residues. The junction had 4 bases not matched to a gene; V was cut back by 4 bases and J by 3 bases. CDR3 sequence: CASSQTGVEETQYF. The CDR3 DNA sequence: TGTGCCAGCTCACAGACAGGGGTGGAAGAGACCCAGTACTTC.

The chain combines TRBV3-1 with TRBJ2-7; 12 bases line up with TRBD2. This CDR3 spans 15 amino acids. The junction had 7 bases not matched to a gene; V was cut back by 4 bases and J by 6 bases. Germline CDR1 is LGHDT and CDR2 is YNNKEL (reference sequence). CDR3 region: CASSPRLAGGREQYF. The CDR3 coding sequence is TGTGCCAGCAGCCCTCGTCTAGCGGGGGGGCGCGAGCAGTACTTC.